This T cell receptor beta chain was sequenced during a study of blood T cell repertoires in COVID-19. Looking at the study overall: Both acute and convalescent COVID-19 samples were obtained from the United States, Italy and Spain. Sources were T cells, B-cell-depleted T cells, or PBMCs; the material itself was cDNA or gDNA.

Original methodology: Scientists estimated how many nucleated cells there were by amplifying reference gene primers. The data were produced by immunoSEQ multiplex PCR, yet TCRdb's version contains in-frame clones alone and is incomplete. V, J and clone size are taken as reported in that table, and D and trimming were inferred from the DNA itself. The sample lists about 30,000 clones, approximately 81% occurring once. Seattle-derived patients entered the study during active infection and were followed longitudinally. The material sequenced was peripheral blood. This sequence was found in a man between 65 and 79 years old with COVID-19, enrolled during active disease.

The DNA of the CDR3 is TGTGCCAGCCGGACAGGGAGTAAGGATGGCTACACCTTC. Its translation is CASRTGSKDGYTF. The rearrangement links TRBV6-5 to TRBJ1-2; 8 bases agree with TRBD1. Germline CDR1 reads MNHEY; CDR2 reads SVGAGI. This CDR3 is built from 13 residues. Trimming at V came to 8 bases and at J to 6 bases, leaving 8 bases not matched to a gene.